The clone carrying this T cell receptor beta chain was detected a few times. The antigen remains undetermined. Using its own MiXCR run on the 5' RACE reads, TCRdb lists one record per CDR3 protein. Among more than 400,000 distinct CDR3 sequences listed, about 16% were seen once. V was clipped by 0 bases and J by 0 bases, with 7 bases between them. From germline, CDR1 is SGHRS and CDR2 YFSETQ. The CDR3 sequence is 15 residues long. The data derive from a study of identical twins. Findings of the study overall: Model-predicted out-of-frame TCR alpha sharing fell below observed values in monozygotic twins. Insertion counts were lower in abundant cord blood beta clonotypes, a trend that memory repertoires did not show. Sequences that were out-of-frame, alpha and twin-shared displayed an excess of low generation probability.

These data also featured in a second study, about yellow fever vaccine responses in identical twins. As that report states: A vaccine T cell response that seemed partly convergent and partly personalized was reported in twins.

The sequence was obtained from a woman aged 18 to 35 in good health. Sequenced sample: CD4+ T cells sorted from blood. This sequence joins TRBV5-1 and TRBJ1-3; D ambiguous. CDR3 bases: TGCGCCAGCAGCTTGGGATCAAACTCTGGAAACACCATATATTTT. Protein product: CASSLGSNSGNTIYF.